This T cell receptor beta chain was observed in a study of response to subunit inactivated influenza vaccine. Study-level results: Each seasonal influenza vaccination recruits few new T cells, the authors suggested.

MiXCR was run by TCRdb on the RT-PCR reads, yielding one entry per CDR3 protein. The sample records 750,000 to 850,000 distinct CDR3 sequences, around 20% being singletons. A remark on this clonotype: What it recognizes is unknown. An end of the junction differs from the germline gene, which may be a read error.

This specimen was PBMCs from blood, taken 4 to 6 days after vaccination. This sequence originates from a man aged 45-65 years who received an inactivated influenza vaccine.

The CDR3 DNA reads TGTGCCAGCAGTACTGGACAGGTTAATTCCCCCCTCCACTTT. Protein sequence: CASSTGQVNSPLHF. The V call is TRBV12-3 or TRBV12-4, the J call TRBJ1-6, with 7 nucleotides matching TRBD1. The CDR3 consists of 14 residues.